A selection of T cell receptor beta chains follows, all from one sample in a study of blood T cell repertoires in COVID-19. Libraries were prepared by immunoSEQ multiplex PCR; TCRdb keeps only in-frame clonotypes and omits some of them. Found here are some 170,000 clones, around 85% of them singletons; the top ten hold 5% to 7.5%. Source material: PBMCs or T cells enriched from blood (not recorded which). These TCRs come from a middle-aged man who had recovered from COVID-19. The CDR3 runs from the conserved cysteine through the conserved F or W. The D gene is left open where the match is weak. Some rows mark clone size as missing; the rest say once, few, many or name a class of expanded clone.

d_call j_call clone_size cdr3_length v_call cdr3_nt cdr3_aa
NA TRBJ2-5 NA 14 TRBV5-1 TGCGCCAGCAGCTTGAATCAGGAATGGGAGACCCAGTACTTC CASSLNQEWETQYF
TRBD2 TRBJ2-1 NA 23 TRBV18 TGTGCCAGCTCGCCAACCCCGGGACAACCGGGACTAGCGGGGTTGAAGACCTACAATGAGCAGTTCTTC CASSPTPGQPGLAGLKTYNEQFF
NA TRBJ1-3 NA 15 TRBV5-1 TGCGCCAGCAGCTTAGACGGACTCTCTGGAAACACCATATATTTT CASSLDGLSGNTIYF
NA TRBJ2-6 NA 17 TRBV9 TGTGCCAGCAGCGTAAGGGGCGTTTTCTCTGGGGCCAACGTCCTGACTTTC CASSVRGVFSGANVLTF
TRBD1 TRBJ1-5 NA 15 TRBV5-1 TGCGCCAGCAGCCTTACAGGGGAAGGCAATCAGCCCCAGCATTTT CASSLTGEGNQPQHF
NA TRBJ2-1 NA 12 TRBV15 TGTGCCACCAGCAACAGGGACAATGAGCAGTTCTTC CATSNRDNEQFF
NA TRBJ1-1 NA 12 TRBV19 TGTGCCAGTAGTCGCTCCAGCGCTGAAGCTTTCTTT CASSRSSAEAFF
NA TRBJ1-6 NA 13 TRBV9 TGTGCCAGCAGCGTAACGAATGGCCCACCCCTCCACTTT CASSVTNGPPLHF
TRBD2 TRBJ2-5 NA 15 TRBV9 TGTGCCAGCAGCGTAGAAGGTTGGGGGGAGGGGACCCAGTACTTC CASSVEGWGEGTQYF
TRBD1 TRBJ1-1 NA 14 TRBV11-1 TGTGCCACACGACAGGGGCGCAAAGACACTGAAGCTTTCTTT CATRQGRKDTEAFF
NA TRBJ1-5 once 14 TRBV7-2 TGTGCCAGCAATCAGCAACGAGGAGGGCAGCCCCAGCATTTT CASNQQRGGQPQHF
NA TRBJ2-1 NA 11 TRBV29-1 TGCAGCGCCCGGGACTACAATGAGCAGTTCTTC CSARDYNEQFF
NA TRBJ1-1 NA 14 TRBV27 TGTGCCAGCAGCACACCCCAGGGTCGGACTGAAGCTTTCTTT CASSTPQGRTEAFF
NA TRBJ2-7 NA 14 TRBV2 TGTGCCAGCAGTGAAGGGGCCCTGGGCTACGAGCAGTACTTC CASSEGALGYEQYF
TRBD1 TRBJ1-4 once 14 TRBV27 TGTGCCAGCAGCCCGACAGGGGGCCACGAAAAACTGTTTTTT CASSPTGGHEKLFF
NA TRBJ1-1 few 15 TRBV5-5 TGTGCCAGCAGCTCAAGAGACGCGGGGAACACTGAAGCTTTCTTT CASSSRDAGNTEAFF
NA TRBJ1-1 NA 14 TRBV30 TGTGCCTGGAGCGATCAACGGAGGAACACTGAAGCTTTCTTT CAWSDQRRNTEAFF
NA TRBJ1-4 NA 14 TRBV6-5 TGTGCCAGCAGTTACTCGAGCTATAATGAAAAACTGTTTTTT CASSYSSYNEKLFF
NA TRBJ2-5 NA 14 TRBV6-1 TGTGCCAGCAGTGAAGCGGGGGGGCGTGAGACCCAGTACTTC CASSEAGGRETQYF
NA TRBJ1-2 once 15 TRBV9 TGTGCCAGCAGCGAGGGCGGTAAACAGGGTTATGGCTACACCTTC CASSEGGKQGYGYTF
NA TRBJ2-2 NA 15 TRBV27 TGTGCCAGCAGTTTAGAGGGGGTAGGGACCGGGGAGCTGTTTTTT CASSLEGVGTGELFF
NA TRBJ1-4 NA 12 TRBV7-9 TGTGCCAGCAGCCAATTTAATGAAAAACTGTTTTTT CASSQFNEKLFF
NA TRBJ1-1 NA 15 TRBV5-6 TGTGCCAGCAGCTTCGGTCCGACAGGGAACACTGAAGCTTTCTTT CASSFGPTGNTEAFF
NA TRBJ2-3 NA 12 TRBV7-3 TGTGCCAGCAGCCCCGGAGGGGATACGCAGTATTTT CASSPGGDTQYF
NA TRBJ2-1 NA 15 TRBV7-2 TGTGCCAGCAGCTTACAATCAGGGTCCTACAATGAGCAGTTCTTC CASSLQSGSYNEQFF
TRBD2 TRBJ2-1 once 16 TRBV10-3 TGTGCCATCAGTACCTCGACTAGCGGGAGGGTCAATGAGCAGTTCTTC CAISTSTSGRVNEQFF
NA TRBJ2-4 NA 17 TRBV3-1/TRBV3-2 TGTGCCAGCAGCCAAGGGGAGACGCGTCTCGGCAAAAACATTCAGTACTTC CASSQGETRLGKNIQYF
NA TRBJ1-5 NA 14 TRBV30 TGTGCCTGGAGTGTCCCGCAACACAATCAGCCCCAGCATTTT CAWSVPQHNQPQHF
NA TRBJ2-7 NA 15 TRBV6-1 TGTGCCAGCAGTGAAAGTATAGGGGCCTCCTACGAGCAGTACTTC CASSESIGASYEQYF
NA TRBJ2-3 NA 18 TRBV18 TGTGCCAGCTCCCCGGGCCTTTTGGGCGGAGGAGGCACAGATACGCAGTATTTT CASSPGLLGGGGTDTQYF
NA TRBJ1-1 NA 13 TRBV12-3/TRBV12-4 TGTGCCAGCAGTTTAAGACAGAACACTGAAGCTTTCTTT CASSLRQNTEAFF
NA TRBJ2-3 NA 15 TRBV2 TGTGCCAGCAGTGTCACGACTACTATCACAGATACGCAGTATTTT CASSVTTTITDTQYF
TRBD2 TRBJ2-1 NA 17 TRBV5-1 TGCGCCAGCAGCTTGGATGCGGGAGTGGGGTCCTACAATGAGCAGTTCTTC CASSLDAGVGSYNEQFF
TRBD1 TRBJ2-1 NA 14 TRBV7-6 TGTGCCAGCAGCCCCGGGACAGAATACAATGAGCAGTTCTTC CASSPGTEYNEQFF
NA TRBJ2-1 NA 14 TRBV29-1 TGCAGCGTTGAACGACAAACCTCCTACAATGAGCAGTTCTTC CSVERQTSYNEQFF
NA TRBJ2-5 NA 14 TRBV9 TGTGCCAGCAGCGTAGCCGGGACTGCGGAGACCCAGTACTTC CASSVAGTAETQYF
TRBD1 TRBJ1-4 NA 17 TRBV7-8 TGTGCCAGCAGCTTCCCACTACAGGGGGCGGCTAATGAAAAACTGTTTTTT CASSFPLQGAANEKLFF
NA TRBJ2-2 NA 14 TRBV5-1 TGCGCCAGCAAAGTAGCTCCGAACACCGGGGAGCTGTTTTTT CASKVAPNTGELFF
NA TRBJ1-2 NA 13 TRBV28 TGTGCCACCCGGGGGGGGGCAGGCTATGGCTACACCTTC CATRGGAGYGYTF
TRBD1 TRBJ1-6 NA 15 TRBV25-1 TGTGCCAGCAGCCCGAAGGGACAGTGGTATTCACCCCTCCACTTT CASSPKGQWYSPLHF
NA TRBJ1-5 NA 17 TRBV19 TGTGCCAGTAGTATAGATAAGCACAGGTCCGGCAATCAGCCCCAGCATTTT CASSIDKHRSGNQPQHF
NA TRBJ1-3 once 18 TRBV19 TGTGCCAGACGCCCCTCCCCCAGGGCCCTTCGCTCTGGAAACACCATATATTTT CARRPSPRALRSGNTIYF
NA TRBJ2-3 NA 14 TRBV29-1 TGCAGCGTTGAAGGGCCGGTTCTAGCAGATACGCAGTATTTT CSVEGPVLADTQYF
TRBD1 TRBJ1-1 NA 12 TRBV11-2 TGTGCCAGCAGCCCAGGGACAGGGCAAGCTTTCTTT CASSPGTGQAFF
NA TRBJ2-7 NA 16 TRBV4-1 TGCGCCAGCAGCCAAGAATGGAGGGAAGTCCCCTACGAGCAGTACTTC CASSQEWREVPYEQYF
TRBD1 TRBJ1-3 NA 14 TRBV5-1 TGCGCCAGCGCACAGGGGAGCTCTGGAAACACCATATATTTT CASAQGSSGNTIYF
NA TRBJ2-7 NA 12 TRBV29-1 TGCAGCGTCACCGACAGCTCCTACGAGCAGTACTTC CSVTDSSYEQYF
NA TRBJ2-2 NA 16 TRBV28 TGTGCCAGCAGTACCCGGACACGGTCGAACACCGGGGAGCTGTTTTTT CASSTRTRSNTGELFF
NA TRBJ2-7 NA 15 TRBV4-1 TGCGCCAGCAGCCAAGACCGGGACTTGGACTACGAGCAGTACTTC CASSQDRDLDYEQYF